This TCR beta chain was observed in a study of blood T cells in healthy people across ages. On the study more broadly: Template switching recovered approximately one barcoded beta molecule for every two T cells.

Whole-study results and caveats: Greater diversity and more naive CD4+ cells were seen in long-lived donors than in aged donors.

It was approximately 10 milliliters of peripheral blood that were drawn from each donor. The authors extracted at least 5 micrograms of total RNA per sample. This clonotype was counted between two and nine times. What it binds is not known. A read error may account for a junction end that differs from germline. Together with a sample-barcoded 5' primer, a J-beta primer mix was included in a second PCR lasting about 7 to 12 cycles. Using its own MiXCR run on the 5' RACE reads, TCRdb lists one record per CDR3 protein. Of some 1.8 million distinct CDR3 sequences in the sample, approximately 40% were seen once. CDR3 length equals 15 residues. The germline gives CDR1 SGHTA, CDR2 FQGNSA.

The source is a human donor in good health. The sequencing input was blood. The chain joins TRBV7-2 to TRBJ2-3; TRBD2 might be the D (7 bases). Written as DNA, the CDR3 is TGTGCCGGCAGCTTAGTGGGGGGGCTCGGAGATACGCAGTATTTT. Translated: CAGSLVGGLGDTQYF.